The rows below give T cell receptor beta chains drawn from one sample of a study of cytomegalovirus exposure and HLA in healthy donors. Profiling relied on immunoSEQ multiplex PCR, and the TCRdb table lists in-frame clones only, not all of them. The table lists 150,000 to 200,000 clones, 80% to 90% of them singletons. The sequenced material came from PBMCs. The receptors shown here come from a woman aged 18-29 years in good health and CMV-seronegative. Both conserved end residues are part of each CDR3. The order of the fields is CDR3 DNA, CDR3 protein, D gene, clone size, J gene, V gene, CDR3 length. The D gene is left open where the match is weak. Size is omitted from some rows. Given values are once, few, many or a class for expanded clones.

TGTGCCACCAGCAGAGAACTCGAAGAGACCCAGTACTTC	CATSRELEETQYF	.	.	TRBJ2-5	TRBV15	13
TGTGCCAGCAGCCCGACCGCGGGGGACCTCTCCTACGAGCAGTACTTC	CASSPTAGDLSYEQYF	TRBD2	.	TRBJ2-7	TRBV7-8	16
TGTGCCAGCATTGGAGTAGCGGGGGTGGGGGAGCAGTACTTC	CASIGVAGVGEQYF	TRBD2	few	TRBJ2-7	TRBV6-1	14
TGTGCCATCAGTGTGGGGCCCATGGTCGGGGAGACCCAGTACTTC	CAISVGPMVGETQYF	.	.	TRBJ2-5	TRBV10-3	15
TGCAGCGTTGAAGGACTAGCGGGGGGGCTTTCCTACGAGCAGTACTTC	CSVEGLAGGLSYEQYF	TRBD2	.	TRBJ2-7	TRBV29-1	16
TGTGCCAGCAGCCCCGCAGGGAACGAGCAGTACTTC	CASSPAGNEQYF	.	once	TRBJ2-7	TRBV7-9	12
TGTGCCAGCAGCCCACTCCTCACGCCGGGGGGGAATGAGCAGTTCTTC	CASSPLLTPGGNEQFF	TRBD2	.	TRBJ2-1	TRBV27	16
TGTGCCAGCAGTGGAGAGGGCGGAGGCTACACCTTC	CASSGEGGGYTF	.	.	TRBJ1-2	TRBV6-6	12
TGTGCCAGCAGCCCCAGCGGGGGCTTGGAGACCCAGTACTTC	CASSPSGGLETQYF	TRBD2	.	TRBJ2-5	TRBV9	14
TGTGCCAGCAGTATAAATGTTAGGGCGGGAGTCAACACAGATACGCAGTATTTT	CASSINVRAGVNTDTQYF	TRBD2	.	TRBJ2-3	TRBV2	18
TGCGCCAGCAGCTTGGGGGACAGCGATCAGCCCCAGCATTTT	CASSLGDSDQPQHF	TRBD1	.	TRBJ1-5	TRBV5-1	14
TGTGCCAGCAGCGATCAACAGGGGGGGGGCTACACCTTC	CASSDQQGGGYTF	TRBD1	.	TRBJ1-2	TRBV7-3	13
TGTGCCAGCAGCTCCGGACTGCACTCTGGGGCCAACGTCCTGACTTTC	CASSSGLHSGANVLTF	.	.	TRBJ2-6	TRBV7-8	16
TGTGCCAGCACCTTTGGGAGTACCGGGGAGCTGTTTTTT	CASTFGSTGELFF	.	.	TRBJ2-2	TRBV28	13
TGCGCCAGCAGCGGACTAGCGGGGGGCTCCTACAATGAGCAGTTCTTC	CASSGLAGGSYNEQFF	TRBD2	.	TRBJ2-1	TRBV5-1	16
TGTGCCAGCAGCTTATTTGCGGGAGGGAGCTCCTACAATGAGCAGTTCTTC	CASSLFAGGSSYNEQFF	TRBD2	.	TRBJ2-1	TRBV7-2	17
TGTGCCATCAGTGTCCAGACAACTAGTCGCAATGAGCAGTTCTTC	CAISVQTTSRNEQFF	.	.	TRBJ2-1	TRBV10-3	15
TGTGCCAGCACCCTACGACAGGGTGAAGGCGGCTACACCTTC	CASTLRQGEGGYTF	TRBD1	.	TRBJ1-2	TRBV5-4	14
TGCGCCAGCAGCTTGGGGGTTGGGGGCCCCCCCACAGATACGCAGTATTTT	CASSLGVGGPPTDTQYF	.	.	TRBJ2-3	TRBV5-1	17
TGTGCCAGCAGTTTGAGCAGGGCCTTGAATTCACCCCTCCACTTT	CASSLSRALNSPLHF	.	.	TRBJ1-6	TRBV27	15